The rows below give T cell receptor beta chains drawn from one sample of a study of blood T cells in healthy people across ages. Each CDR3 protein is one row after TCRdb ran MiXCR on the 5' RACE reads. The data show about 780,000 distinct CDR3 sequences, about 42% seen once. The sequencing input was blood. The origin of the receptors is an elderly man in good health. The CDR3 runs from the conserved cysteine through the conserved F or W. D genes are given only for firm matches. Part of the rows lack a size; the others show once, few, many or a class for expanded clones.

size	V	D	J	DNA	CDR3
.	TRBV10-3	TRBD1	TRBJ2-1	TGTGCCATCAGAAGACAGGGGGTTGAAGAGACCCAGTTCTTC	CAIRRQGVEETQFF
.	TRBV5-1	.	TRBJ2-6	TGCGCCAGCAGCTACGCGGGACAGCCCAGCTCTGGGGCCAACGTCCTGACTTTC	CASSYAGQPSSGANVLTF
few	TRBV20-1	TRBD2	TRBJ2-3	TGCAGTGCTCCATTGATTAGCGGGAGGGCGGATACGCAGTATTTT	CSAPLISGRADTQYF
few	TRBV7-2	.	TRBJ2-1	TGTGCCAGCAGCTTAGACCCGGGGGCGGATGAGCAGTTCTTC	CASSLDPGADEQFF
few	TRBV9	.	TRBJ2-5	TGTGCCAGCAGCGGACGGGAAATGGTGGCGGGAGAGACCCAGTACTTC	CASSGREMVAGETQYF
.	TRBV20-1	.	TRBJ1-1	TGCAGTGCTAGGTCGGCTGTAACAGGGAACACTGAAGCTTTCTTT	CSARSAVTGNTEAFF
.	TRBV29-1	TRBD1	TRBJ2-3	TGCAGCGTGCTACCGGGGACAGCTAGCACAGATACGCAGTATTTT	CSVLPGTASTDTQYF
once	TRBV9	TRBD1	TRBJ1-2	TGTGCCAGCAGCAGCAGACAGGGAGACCGTCTAAAGTATGGCTACACCTTC	CASSSRQGDRLKYGYTF
.	TRBV6-1	TRBD2	TRBJ2-7	TGTGCCAGCAGCCGTCTAGCGGGACGACACGAGCAGTACTTC	CASSRLAGRHEQYF
.	TRBV20-1	.	TRBJ1-1	TGCAGTCTCCAGGTTTCAAACACTGAAGCTTTCTTT	CSLQVSNTEAFF
.	TRBV6-2/TRBV6-3	TRBD2	TRBJ2-1	TGTGCCTGCGGTACCCCGGGAGGGCCTCATGAGCAGTTCTTC	CACGTPGGPHEQFF
once	TRBV25-1	.	TRBJ2-7	TGTGCCAGCAGTGAACGATCTCTGGGGACGAGGACCCGGTACTTC	CASSERSLGTRTRYF
.	TRBV5-1	TRBD2	TRBJ2-2	TGCGCCAGCAGCTTTGAACTAGCGGACACCGGGGAGCTGTTTTTT	CASSFELADTGELFF
once	TRBV28	.	TRBJ1-2	TGTGCCCGCAGTTTGGCAGGGAACGGCTACACCTTC	CARSLAGNGYTF
.	TRBV4-1	TRBD1	TRBJ2-3	TGCGCCAGCAGCCAGGGACAGGGGAGCGTGGATACGCAGTATTTT	CASSQGQGSVDTQYF
.	TRBV7-2	.	TRBJ1-6	TGTGCCAGCAGCCGATCATATAATTCACCCCCCCACTTT	CASSRSYNSPPHF
few	TRBV9	.	TRBJ2-3	TGTGCCAGCAGCGTAGCGGTCCAAGTCACAGATACGCAGTATTTT	CASSVAVQVTDTQYF
many	TRBV7-9	TRBD1	TRBJ2-7	TGTGCCAGCAGCTTAATGGGACAGGGACCCTACGAGCAGTACTTC	CASSLMGQGPYEQYF
many	TRBV7-2	TRBD1	TRBJ2-7	TGTGCCAGCAGCTCAGACGGACAGGGCTACGAGCAGTACTTC	CASSSDGQGYEQYF
.	TRBV18	.	TRBJ2-4	TGTGCCAGCTCACCACTAACAGCAGGGGTAGAGAACATTCAGTACTTC	CASSPLTAGVENIQYF
.	TRBV27	.	TRBJ1-2	TGTGCCAGCAGCATCCGCTGGACTGAGGGCGGCTACACCTTC	CASSIRWTEGGYTF
few	TRBV6-6	.	TRBJ1-2	TGTGCCAGCAGTTCTCAGGTCTCCTATGGCTACACCTTC	CASSSQVSYGYTF
many	TRBV9	.	TRBJ2-2	TGTGCCAGCAGCGTGGGAACAGGAGGTGCCACCGGGGAGCTGTTTTTT	CASSVGTGGATGELFF
few	TRBV5-4	TRBD2	TRBJ2-1	TGTGCCAGCAGCTCGGGACTAGCGACATACAATGAGCAGTTCTTC	CASSSGLATYNEQFF
.	TRBV10-3	TRBD1	TRBJ2-7	TGCGCCATCAGGGGGACACGGGGAACCTACGAGCAGTACTTC	CAIRGTRGTYEQYF
.	TRBV27	.	TRBJ2-4	TGTGCCAGCAGTCGACCAGACCTAGCCAAAAACATTCAGTACTTC	CASSRPDLAKNIQYF
.	TRBV19	TRBD1	TRBJ2-2	TGTGCCAGTAGTATAGACTCGACAGGGACACACCGGGAGCTGTTTTTT	CASSIDSTGTHRELFF
.	TRBV5-5	.	TRBJ1-1	TGTGCCAGCAGCCCGGGACTACGGAACACTGAAGCTTTCTTT	CASSPGLRNTEAFF
.	TRBV6-2/TRBV6-3	TRBD2	TRBJ2-2	TGTGCCAGCGGTTACGATTCTCCGGGACTAGCGGGAGGGCCCAACACCGGGGAGCTGTTTTTT	CASGYDSPGLAGGPNTGELFF
.	TRBV10-3	TRBD2	TRBJ2-3	TGTGCCATCAGTATTAGCGGGAGCACAGATACGCAGTATTTT	CAISISGSTDTQYF
.	TRBV3-1	.	TRBJ2-7	TGTGCCAGCAGCCACAGCGGGACAACACGACACGAGCAGTACTTC	CASSHSGTTRHEQYF
.	TRBV6-5	TRBD1	TRBJ2-1	TGTGCCAGCAGTGCTGTAGGGACAGGGAAAAAGACCCAGTTCTTC	CASSAVGTGKKTQFF
few	TRBV18	TRBD2	TRBJ2-1	TGTGCCAGCTCACCACGTAGCGGGGGACCCCGCGAGCAGTTCTTC	CASSPRSGGPREQFF
.	TRBV27	TRBD1	TRBJ2-3	TGTGCCAGCAGCATTCAGGGGGAGGATACGCAGTATTTT	CASSIQGEDTQYF
few	TRBV27	.	TRBJ2-6	TGTGCCAGCAGTTTACGGAAAGCCTCTGGGGCCAACGTCCTGACTTTC	CASSLRKASGANVLTF
.	TRBV5-6	.	TRBJ2-2	TGTGCCAGCAGCTTAGGGTCGGCGAACACCGGGGAGCTGTTTTTT	CASSLGSANTGELFF
.	TRBV4-3	.	TRBJ1-2	TGCGCCAGCAGCCAAGATATATATATTGGCTACACCTTC	CASSQDIYIGYTF
few	TRBV7-9	.	TRBJ1-4	TGTGCCAGCAGCCTTCCGGGGGGGATGTCTGAAAAACTGTTTTTT	CASSLPGGMSEKLFF
many	TRBV29-1	.	TRBJ2-1	TGCAGCGTTGACCCTTCCTACAATGAGCAGTTCTTC	CSVDPSYNEQFF
few	TRBV11-1	TRBD1	TRBJ1-5	TGTGCCAGCAGCTACCGGGACAGGCCTAATCAGCCCCAGCATTTT	CASSYRDRPNQPQHF
.	TRBV3-1	.	TRBJ2-7	TGTGCCAGCAGCCCCCGAGAAGGGATCCGCTACGAGCAGTACTTC	CASSPREGIRYEQYF
.	TRBV6-1	.	TRBJ1-1	TGTGCCAGCAGTGACAGGGGCTCCTTGAACACTGAAGCTTTCTTT	CASSDRGSLNTEAFF
.	TRBV7-3	TRBD2	TRBJ2-5	TGTGCCAGCAGCTTAAACCTAGCGGGAATCAATGAGCAGTACTTC	CASSLNLAGINEQYF
few	TRBV3-1	TRBD2	TRBJ2-1	TGTGCCAGCAGCCAGGATCCTAGCGGGAGTGGTGGTGAGCAGTTCTTC	CASSQDPSGSGGEQFF
.	TRBV24-1	TRBD2	TRBJ2-3	TGTGCCACCGGGAATCCGGGACTAGCGGGAGATACGCAGTATTTT	CATGNPGLAGDTQYF
.	TRBV7-2	.	TRBJ1-1	TGTGCCAGCAGCCGCCCCCCAGAAACCCGCAAGTCCGCTTTCTTT	CASSRPPETRKSAFF
few	TRBV21-1	.	TRBJ2-1	TGTGCCAGCAGCAAAGATACAGCGGGAGGGGGTTTTCTCGACCAGTTCTTC	CASSKDTAGGGFLDQFF